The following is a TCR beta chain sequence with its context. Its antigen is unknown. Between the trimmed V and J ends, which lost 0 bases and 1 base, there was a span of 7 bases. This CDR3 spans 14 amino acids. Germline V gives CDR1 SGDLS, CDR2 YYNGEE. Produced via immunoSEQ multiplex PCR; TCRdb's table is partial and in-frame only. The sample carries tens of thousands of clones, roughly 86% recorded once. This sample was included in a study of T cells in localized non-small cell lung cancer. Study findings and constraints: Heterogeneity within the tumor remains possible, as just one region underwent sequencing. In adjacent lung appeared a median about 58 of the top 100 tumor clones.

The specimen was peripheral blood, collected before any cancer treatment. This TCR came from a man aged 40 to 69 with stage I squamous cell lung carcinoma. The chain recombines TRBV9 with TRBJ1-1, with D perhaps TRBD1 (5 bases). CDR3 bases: TGTGCCAGCAGCGTAGGTGGGACGAACACTGAAGCTTTCTTT. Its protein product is CASSVGGTNTEAFF.